This TCR beta chain was obtained from a study of blood T cell repertoires in COVID-19. V shed 7 bases and J 5 bases; nucleotides not matched to a gene: 12. This CDR3 spans 15 amino acids. CDR1 SEHNR and CDR2 FQNEAQ come from the germline V gene (reference sequence). Clones were read by immunoSEQ multiplex PCR, and TCRdb kept only the in-frame ones, dropping some. The table records roughly 48,000 clones, roughly 86% of them present only once. The sample comprised peripheral blood. The source is a human donor in a cohort sampled during active COVID-19. J is TRBJ2-3 and V is TRBV7-9, with 7 bases matching TRBD2. The CDR3 region is CASTWGGTSGDTQYF. CDR3 DNA sequence: TGTGCCAGCACCTGGGGGGGGACTTCTGGAGATACGCAGTATTTT.